This section outlines one TCR beta chain sequence together with its context. Its cognate antigen is unknown. These data come from a study of CD8+ T cells in alopecia areata. Looking at the study overall: Tofacitinib therapy took 6 to 18 months; 6 months off drug came after.

Study-wide results and limits: Scalp clonality and expanded CD8+ clones among the top 100 were significantly decreased by tofacitinib. In scalp and blood, many expanded lesional clones persisted during tofacitinib.

The CDR3 contains 12 residues. The V end lost 10 bases, the J end lost 8 bases, and 17 bases lay between the germline ends. Germline V gene data show CDR1 as MNHNS and CDR2 as SASEGT. cDNA reverse transcribed from extracted RNA served as the sequencing template. Here immunoSEQ multiplex PCR was the method, and the copy in TCRdb shows in-frame clones only, minus some. The sample holds 200,000 to 250,000 clones, approximately 65% seen once. Described treatment: oral pan-JAK inhibitor, 5-10 mg twice daily. The study team obtained lesional scalp punch biopsies and peripheral blood from alopecia areata patients.

This receptor was taken from a human donor with alopecia areata. This chain joins TRBV6-1 and TRBJ1-1, with D perhaps TRBD1 (6 bases). The sequencing used CD4+ T cells sorted from blood, collected around week 46, from a patient treated with tofacitinib. CDR3: CATQRDRPEAFF. The CDR3 nucleotides are TGTGCCACCCAAAGAGACAGGCCGGAAGCTTTCTTT.